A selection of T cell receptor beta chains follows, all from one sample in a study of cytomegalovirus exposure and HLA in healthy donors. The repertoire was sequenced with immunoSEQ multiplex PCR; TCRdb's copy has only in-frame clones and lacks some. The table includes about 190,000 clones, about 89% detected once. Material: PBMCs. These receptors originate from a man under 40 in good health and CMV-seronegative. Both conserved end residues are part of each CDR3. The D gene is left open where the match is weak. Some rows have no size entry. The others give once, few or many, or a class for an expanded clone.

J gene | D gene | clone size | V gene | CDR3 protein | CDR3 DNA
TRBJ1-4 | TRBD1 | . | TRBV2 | CASREGQGIEKLFF | TGTGCCAGCAGGGAGGGACAGGGGATTGAAAAACTGTTTTTT
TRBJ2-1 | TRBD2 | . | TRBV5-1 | CASGPSGGGVGEQFF | TGCGCCAGCGGACCTAGCGGGGGGGGAGTTGGGGAGCAGTTCTTC
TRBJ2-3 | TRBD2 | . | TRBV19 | CASSPSGGRGDTQYF | TGTGCCAGTAGTCCTAGCGGGGGCCGGGGAGATACGCAGTATTTT
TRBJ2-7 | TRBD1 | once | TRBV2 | CARVRQGYEQYF | TGTGCCAGGGTACGACAGGGCTACGAGCAGTACTTC
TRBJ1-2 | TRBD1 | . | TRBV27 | CASSLSKGAGYGYTF | TGTGCCAGCAGTTTATCTAAGGGGGCGGGCTATGGCTACACCTTC
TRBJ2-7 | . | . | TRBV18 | CASSPQTSGPGEQYF | TGTGCCAGCTCACCACAGACTAGTGGTCCCGGCGAGCAGTACTTC
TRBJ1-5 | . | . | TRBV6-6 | CASSYSGSEPQHF | TGTGCCAGCAGTTACTCCGGGTCGGAGCCCCAGCATTTT
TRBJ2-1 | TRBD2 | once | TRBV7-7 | CASSQNSGGGYEQFF | TGTGCTAGCAGCCAGAATTCGGGGGGAGGCTATGAGCAGTTCTTC
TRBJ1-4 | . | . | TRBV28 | CASRREEPNEKLFF | TGTGCCAGCAGGCGGGAGGAGCCGAATGAAAAACTGTTTTTT
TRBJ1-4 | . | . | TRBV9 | CASSEQGSGEKLFF | TGTGCCAGCAGCGAACAGGGAAGTGGTGAAAAACTGTTTTTT
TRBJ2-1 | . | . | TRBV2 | CARVPGGRGPTGNEQFF | TGTGCCAGGGTACCGGGAGGGAGGGGGCCTACCGGCAATGAGCAGTTCTTC
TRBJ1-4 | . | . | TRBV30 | CAWSADEKLFF | TGTGCCTGGAGCGCAGATGAAAAACTGTTTTTT
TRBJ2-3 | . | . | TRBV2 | CASRRGGPATADTQYF | TGTGCCAGCAGAAGGGGGGGGCCAGCGACGGCGGATACGCAGTATTTT
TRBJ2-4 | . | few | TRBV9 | CASSVVGGNIQYF | TGTGCCAGCAGCGTAGTTGGAGGAAACATTCAGTACTTC
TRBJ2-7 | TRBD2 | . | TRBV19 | CASNQAGVNYEQYF | TGTGCCAGTAATCAGGCGGGAGTTAACTACGAGCAGTACTTC
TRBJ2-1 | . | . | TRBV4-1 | CASSPQVGRVPYNEQFF | TGCGCCAGCAGCCCACAAGTCGGGAGAGTACCTTACAATGAGCAGTTCTTC
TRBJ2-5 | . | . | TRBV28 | CASSPTGTKDVEQYF | TGTGCCAGCAGTCCGACCGGGACAAAAGACGTGGAGCAGTACTTC
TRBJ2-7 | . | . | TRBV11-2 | CASSSTHYGEQYF | TGTGCCAGCAGTTCGACTCACTACGGGGAGCAGTACTTC
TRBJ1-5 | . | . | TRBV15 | CATSRNPGTSPGQPQHF | TGTGCCACCAGCCGCAACCCCGGGACATCCCCGGGCCAGCCCCAGCATTTT
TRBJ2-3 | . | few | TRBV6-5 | CASSLDRDTDTQYF | TGTGCCAGCAGCCTAGACAGAGACACAGATACGCAGTATTTT
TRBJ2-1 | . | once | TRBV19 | CASSGVAGLGEQFF | TGTGCCAGTAGTGGAGTGGCGGGACTGGGTGAGCAGTTCTTC
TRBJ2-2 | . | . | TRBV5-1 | CASSLAGPEITGELFF | TGCGCCAGCAGCTTGGCCGGTCCCGAAATCACCGGGGAGCTGTTTTTT
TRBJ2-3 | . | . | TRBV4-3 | CASSQGGRVRGRTDTQYF | TGCGCCAGCAGCCAAGGAGGGCGGGTGAGAGGGAGGACAGATACGCAGTATTTT
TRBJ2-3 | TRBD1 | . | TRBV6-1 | CASDRGEADTQYF | TGTGCCAGTGACAGGGGTGAAGCAGATACGCAGTATTTT
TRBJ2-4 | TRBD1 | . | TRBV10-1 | CASSESYRGTKNIQYF | TGCGCCAGCAGTGAGTCCTACAGGGGAACCAAAAACATTCAGTACTTC
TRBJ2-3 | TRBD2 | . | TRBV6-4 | CASSPGGGYTDTQYF | TGTGCCAGCAGTCCCGGCGGGGGGTACACAGATACGCAGTATTTT
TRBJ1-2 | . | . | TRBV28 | CASNYPLSYGYTF | TGTGCCAGCAATTATCCCCTAAGCTATGGCTACACCTTC
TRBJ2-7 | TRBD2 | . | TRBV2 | CASSAGRGSYEQYF | TGTGCCAGCAGTGCCGGGAGGGGGTCCTACGAGCAGTACTTC
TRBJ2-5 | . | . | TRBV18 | CASSPTSQETQYF | TGTGCCAGCTCACCAACAAGCCAAGAGACCCAGTACTTC
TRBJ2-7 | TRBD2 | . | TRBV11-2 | CASSLAVGGGTYEQYF | TGTGCCAGCAGCTTAGCGGTCGGGGGAGGGACCTACGAGCAGTACTTC
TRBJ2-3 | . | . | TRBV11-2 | CASSLRGTPSTDTQYF | TGTGCCAGCAGCTTACGCGGGACGCCTAGCACAGATACGCAGTATTTT
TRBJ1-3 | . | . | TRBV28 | CASSLGGASGNTIYF | TGTGCCAGCAGTTTAGGGGGCGCGTCAGGAAACACCATATATTTT
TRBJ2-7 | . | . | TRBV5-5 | CASSSGLTYEQYF | TGTGCCAGCAGCTCAGGATTAACCTACGAGCAGTACTTC
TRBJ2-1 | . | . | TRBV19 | CASSRAAGLSSYNEQFF | TGTGCCAGTAGTAGAGCAGCGGGTTTAAGCTCCTACAATGAGCAGTTCTTC
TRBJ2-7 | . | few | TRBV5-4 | CASSLQRDLGWFGEQYF | TGTGCCAGCAGCTTGCAACGGGACTTGGGATGGTTTGGCGAGCAGTACTTC
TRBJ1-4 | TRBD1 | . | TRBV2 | CASMPGQGDEKLFF | TGTGCCAGCATGCCGGGACAGGGGGATGAAAAACTGTTTTTT
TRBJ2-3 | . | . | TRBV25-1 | CASSAMTGTSTDTQYF | TGTGCCAGCAGTGCGATGACAGGGACTAGCACAGATACGCAGTATTTT
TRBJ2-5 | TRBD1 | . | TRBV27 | CASSLWVPGQGETQYF | TGTGCCAGCAGTTTATGGGTCCCGGGACAGGGAGAGACCCAGTACTTC
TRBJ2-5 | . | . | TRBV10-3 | CAISRQSQETQYF | TGTGCCATCAGTCGACAGAGCCAAGAGACCCAGTACTTC
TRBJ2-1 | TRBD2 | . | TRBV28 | CASSLASGRGRMEFF | TGTGCCAGCAGTTTAGCTAGCGGGAGGGGAAGGATGGAGTTCTTC
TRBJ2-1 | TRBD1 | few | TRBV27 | CASSRPTGVTNEQFF | TGTGCCAGCAGCCGCCCGACAGGGGTGACCAATGAGCAGTTCTTC
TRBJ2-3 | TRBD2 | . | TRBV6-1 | CASSELSAGGWFF | TGTGCCAGCAGTGAACTCTCAGCGGGGGGGTGGTTTTTT
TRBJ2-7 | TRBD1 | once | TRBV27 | CASSLSGTGSYEQYF | TGTGCCAGCAGTTTATCGGGGACAGGGTCCTACGAGCAGTACTTC
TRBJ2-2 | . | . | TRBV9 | CASSVAKVGGTGELFF | TGTGCCAGCAGCGTAGCTAAAGTGGGGGGCACCGGGGAGCTGTTTTTT
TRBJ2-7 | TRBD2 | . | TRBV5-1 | CASSLEREGFEQYF | TGCGCCAGCAGCTTGGAACGGGAGGGTTTCGAGCAGTACTTC
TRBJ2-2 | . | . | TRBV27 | CASSPGGELFF | TGTGCCAGCAGCCCGGGGGGGGAGCTGTTTTTT
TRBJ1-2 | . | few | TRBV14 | CASSQEITGFTLYGYTF | TGTGCCAGCAGCCAAGAAATAACAGGGTTCACGCTCTATGGCTACACCTTC
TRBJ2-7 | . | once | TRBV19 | CASSIGRGPYEQYF | TGTGCCAGTAGTATAGGCAGGGGACCCTACGAGCAGTACTTC
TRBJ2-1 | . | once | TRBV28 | CASSYGYNEQFF | TGTGCCAGCAGTTACGGCTACAATGAGCAGTTCTTC
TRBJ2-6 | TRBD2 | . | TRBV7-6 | CASSLGGDSGANVLTF | TGTGCCAGCAGCTTGGGAGGGGACTCTGGGGCCAACGTCCTGACTTTC
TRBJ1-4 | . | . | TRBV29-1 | CSVRDLWEKLFF | TGCAGCGTGCGGGACCTTTGGGAAAAACTGTTTTTT
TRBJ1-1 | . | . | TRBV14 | CASSQLQVTEAFF | TGTGCCAGCAGCCAGCTACAGGTAACTGAAGCTTTCTTT
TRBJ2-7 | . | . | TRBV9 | CASSGDSLYEQYF | TGTGCCAGCAGCGGGGACTCCCTCTACGAGCAGTACTTC